Listed below are T cell receptor beta chains from one sample, sequenced in a study of shared clonotypes between healthy human individuals. Clones were sequenced by immunoSEQ multiplex PCR, and TCRdb holds only the in-frame ones, with some missing. The sample lists about 2 million clones, about 95% occurring once. Sequenced input: naive CD8+ T cells sorted from blood. Receptors originate from a man between 18 and 35 years old in good health. CDR3s include the opening cysteine and the closing phenylalanine or tryptophan. The order of the fields is D gene, clone size, V gene, J gene, CDR3 protein, CDR3 DNA. A D gene is named only where the DNA matches it firmly. For some rows the clone size is stated as once, few or many, or as a class when expanded; others skip it.

d_gene: TRBD1
abundance: NA
v_gene: TRBV29-1
j_gene: TRBJ1-1
CDR3aa: CSVVGTAHMNTEAFF
CDR3nt: TGCAGCGTTGTCGGGACAGCCCACATGAACACTGAAGCTTTCTTT

d_gene: NA
abundance: NA
v_gene: TRBV28
j_gene: TRBJ2-7
CDR3aa: CASTNTGEASYEQYF
CDR3nt: TGTGCCAGCACCAACACCGGGGAGGCCTCCTACGAGCAGTACTTC

d_gene: TRBD1
abundance: NA
v_gene: TRBV5-4
j_gene: TRBJ2-2
CDR3aa: CASSWGTGGAGGELFF
CDR3nt: TGTGCCAGCAGCTGGGGGACAGGGGGCGCAGGCGGGGAGCTGTTTTTT

d_gene: NA
abundance: NA
v_gene: TRBV7-8
j_gene: TRBJ2-3
CDR3aa: CASSLALIGIPTDTQYF
CDR3nt: TGTGCCAGCAGCTTAGCGCTTATTGGAATCCCCACAGATACGCAGTATTTT

d_gene: NA
abundance: NA
v_gene: TRBV11-1
j_gene: TRBJ2-4
CDR3aa: CASSLARQTIQYF
CDR3nt: TGTGCCAGCAGCTTAGCTAGGCAGACTATTCAGTACTTC

d_gene: NA
abundance: few
v_gene: TRBV7-8
j_gene: TRBJ1-2
CDR3aa: CASSLLEGNGYTF
CDR3nt: TGTGCCAGCAGCCTCCTGGAAGGGAATGGCTACACCTTC

d_gene: NA
abundance: once
v_gene: TRBV6-5
j_gene: TRBJ1-1
CDR3aa: CASSTPENTEAFF
CDR3nt: TGTGCCAGCAGTACACCAGAGAACACTGAAGCTTTCTTT

d_gene: NA
abundance: NA
v_gene: TRBV28
j_gene: TRBJ1-5
CDR3aa: CASNIGGIGYQPQHF
CDR3nt: TGTGCCAGCAACATTGGGGGAATCGGGTATCAGCCCCAGCATTTT

d_gene: NA
abundance: once
v_gene: TRBV4-3
j_gene: TRBJ2-3
CDR3aa: CASSQDDSVASTDTQYF
CDR3nt: TGCGCCAGCAGCCAAGATGATAGCGTCGCTAGCACAGATACGCAGTATTTT

d_gene: NA
abundance: NA
v_gene: TRBV10-3
j_gene: TRBJ1-1
CDR3aa: CAISESGESSTEAFF
CDR3nt: TGTGCCATCAGTGAGTCCGGGGAGTCTAGCACTGAAGCTTTCTTT

d_gene: NA
abundance: NA
v_gene: TRBV9
j_gene: TRBJ2-1
CDR3aa: CASSTAGSYNEQFF
CDR3nt: TGTGCCAGCAGCACCGCTGGGAGTTACAATGAGCAGTTCTTC